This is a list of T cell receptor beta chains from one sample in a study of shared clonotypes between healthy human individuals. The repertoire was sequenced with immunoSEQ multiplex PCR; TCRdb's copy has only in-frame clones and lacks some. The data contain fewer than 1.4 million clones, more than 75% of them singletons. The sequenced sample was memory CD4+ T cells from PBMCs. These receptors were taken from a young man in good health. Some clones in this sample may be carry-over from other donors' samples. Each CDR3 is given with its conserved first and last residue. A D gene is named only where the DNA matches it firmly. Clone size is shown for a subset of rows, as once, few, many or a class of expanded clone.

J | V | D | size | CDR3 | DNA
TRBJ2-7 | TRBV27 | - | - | CARGRDTKGSISYEQYF | TGTGCCAGAGGTAGGGACACCAAAGGTAGTATCTCCTACGAGCAGTACTTC
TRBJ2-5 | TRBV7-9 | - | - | CASAPTSPPTQYF | TGTGCCAGCGCCCCGACTAGTCCGCCGACCCAGTACTTC
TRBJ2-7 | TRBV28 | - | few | CASSSPFGAGNYEQYF | TGTGCCAGCAGTTCCCCCTTTGGAGCGGGCAACTACGAGCAGTACTTC
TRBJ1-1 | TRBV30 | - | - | CAWSLWGDTEAFF | TGTGCCTGGAGCCTCTGGGGGGACACTGAAGCTTTCTTT
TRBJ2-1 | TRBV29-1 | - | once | CSAPLKGSYNEQFF | TGCAGCGCCCCACTGAAGGGCTCCTACAATGAGCAGTTCTTC
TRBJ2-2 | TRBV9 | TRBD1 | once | CASSWGGQGAFTGELFF | TGTGCCAGCAGCTGGGGAGGACAGGGGGCCTTCACCGGGGAGCTGTTTTTT
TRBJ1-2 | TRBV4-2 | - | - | CASSQGTGGGYTF | TGTGCCAGCAGCCAAGGGACGGGCGGGGGCTACACCTTC
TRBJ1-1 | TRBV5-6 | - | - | CASSLAGRHTEAFF | TGTGCCAGCAGCTTGGCAGGTAGGCACACTGAAGCTTTCTTT
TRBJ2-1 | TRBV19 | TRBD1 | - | CASSVTGAGYNEQFF | TGTGCCAGTAGTGTGACAGGGGCAGGGTACAATGAGCAGTTCTTC
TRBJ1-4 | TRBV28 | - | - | CASSPPTNEKLFF | TGTGCCAGCAGTCCCCCAACTAATGAAAAACTGTTTTTT
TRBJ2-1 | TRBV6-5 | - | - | CASGNNEQFF | TGTGCCAGCGGAAACAATGAGCAGTTCTTC
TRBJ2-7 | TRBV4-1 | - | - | CASSRPPSYEQYF | TGCGCCAGCAGCCGACCCCCCAGCTACGAGCAGTACTTC
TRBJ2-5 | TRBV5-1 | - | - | CASSSLGRASQETQYF | TGCGCCAGCAGCTCGCTCGGCAGGGCGAGCCAAGAGACCCAGTACTTC
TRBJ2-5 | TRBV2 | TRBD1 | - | CASSVNRGETQYF | TGTGCCAGCAGTGTCAACAGGGGAGAGACCCAGTACTTC
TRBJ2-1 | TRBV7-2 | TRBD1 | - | CASSLHRGPYNEQFF | TGTGCCAGCAGCTTGCACAGGGGGCCCTACAATGAGCAGTTCTTC
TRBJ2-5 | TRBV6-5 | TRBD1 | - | CASSRTGGRETQYF | TGTGCCAGCAGTCGCACAGGGGGCCGGGAGACCCAGTACTTC
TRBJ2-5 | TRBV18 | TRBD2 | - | CASSLASSGGGRQETQYF | TGTGCCAGCTCACTCGCCTCCTCGGGCGGGGGACGCCAAGAGACCCAGTACTTC
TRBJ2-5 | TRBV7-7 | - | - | CASSLGRTEETQYF | TGTGCCAGCAGCTTAGGGCGCACAGAGGAGACCCAGTACTTC
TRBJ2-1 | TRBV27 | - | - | CASSLSAFSYNEQFF | TGTGCCAGCAGTTTATCGGCCTTCTCCTACAATGAGCAGTTCTTC
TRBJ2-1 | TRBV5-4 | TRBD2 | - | CASSLVAGPYNEQFF | TGTGCCAGCAGCTTGGTAGCGGGACCTTACAATGAGCAGTTCTTC
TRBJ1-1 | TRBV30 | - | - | CAWSVDPQGTEAFF | TGTGCCTGGAGTGTTGACCCCCAAGGGACTGAAGCTTTCTTT
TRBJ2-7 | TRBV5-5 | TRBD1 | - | CASSSYKGQAGSASAYF | TGTGCCAGCAGCTCTTACAAGGGACAGGCGGGGTCAGCCTCTGCTTACTTC
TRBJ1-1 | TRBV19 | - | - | CASSIGGQNTEAFF | TGTGCCAGTAGTATAGGGGGACAGAACACTGAAGCTTTCTTT
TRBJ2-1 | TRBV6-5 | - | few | CASSYSKTRDNEQFF | TGTGCCAGCAGTTACTCGAAGACTAGAGACAATGAGCAGTTCTTC
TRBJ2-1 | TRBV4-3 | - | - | CASSQDLPSSYNEQFF | TGCGCCAGCAGCCAAGATCTGCCAAGCTCCTACAATGAGCAGTTCTTC
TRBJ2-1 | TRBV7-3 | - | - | CASSFFQGEQFF | TGTGCCAGCAGCTTCTTTCAGGGTGAGCAGTTCTTC